This entry describes one T cell receptor beta chain. This clonotype was detected a few times. Its antigen is unknown. No base-level quality is on record; no much larger clone is a single base apart. This specimen comes from a study of T-cell reconstitution after alpha-beta-depleted transplantation in children listed by TCRdb under 2016. In the study overall: T-cell immune reconstitution after TCRalphabeta/CD19-depleted allogeneic hematopoietic cell transplantation in children was quantitatively tracked in the study by means of TCR repertoire profiling.

The sample's treatment or condition label, in plain terms: allogeneic hematopoietic cell transplantation with graft depleted of TCRalphabeta T cells and CD19 B cells. Transplant recipients were children who received TCRalphabeta/CD19-depleted allogeneic hematopoietic cell grafts. Library method: PCR. Sequencing was performed on an Illumina HiSeq 2500. To normalize quantification of the TCRbeta repertoire, the TCR libraries were built with molecular barcoding that relied on unique molecular identifiers. TCRdb reprocessed the public reads (quality trimming at Q25 with fastp, clone calling with MiXCR) and kept in-frame beta chains. Identical CDR3 protein sequences are pooled into one entry, listed with their most common genes and DNA. A total of approximately 500,000 distinct CDR3 sequences appear in this sample, 20% to 30% of them only once. The ten largest clones add up to around a third of the sample.

The germline V gene yields SGHTA for CDR1 and FQGNSA for CDR2. Including cysteine and phenylalanine, the CDR3 has 15 amino acids. The kept DNA is CDR3 alone, 45 bases in frame from the first base. V loses 1 base of germline sequence and J loses 6 bases, and the interval between the two ends is 13 bases. Summary of the overall study and its limitations: Over the following months the frequencies of hyperexpanded clones went down, and after one year T-cell counts and TCRbeta diversity were mostly credited to newly produced T cells. Apparently early alphabetaT-cell count recovery about two months after transplant reportedly relied on only several hundred rapidly expanded clones derived from non-depleted graft cells. In some patients, the high TCRbeta diversity seen at day 60 was put down to recipient T cells and intrathymic progenitors that had survived conditioning.

This clonotype was obtained from a boy less than two years old with Wiskott-Aldrich syndrome, due to receive a stem cell transplant. The chain is made from TRBV7-2 and TRBJ1-5, with TRBD1 as a weak D call on 6 bases. The sample in question was PBMCs, obtained before TCRalphabeta/CD19-depleted stem cell transplant. The CDR3 here reads CASSLVTGLGQPQHF. The sequence in DNA is TGTGCCAGCAGCTTAGTAACAGGGTTGGGTCAGCCCCAGCATTTT.